This TCR beta chain was captured by sequencing in a study of shared clonotypes between healthy human individuals. Overall study: Donors, aged 18 to 49, were a couple of women and three men. For every donor, three CD4 naive, three CD4 memory, two CD8 naive and one CD8 memory plates were used.

TCRdb keeps only in-frame clones here, not all; method: immunoSEQ multiplex PCR. The sample holds around 1,100,000 clones; approximately 77% are singletons and the top ten take approximately 0.95%. Germline V CDR1 and CDR2: SGHRS, YFSETQ. Trimming removed 4 bases from V and 8 bases from J, with 14 bases in between. There are 13 residues in the CDR3. This sequence was found in a man between 18 and 35 years old in good health. Some clones in this sample may be carry-over from other donors' samples. This chain links TRBV5-1 with TRBJ2-3; no definite D call. Sequences were obtained from memory CD4+ T cells from PBMCs. The subset here: CD45RA-negative fraction. CDR3 coding DNA: TGCGCCAGCAGCCAAGACAACTTGGGTACGCAGTATTTT. Translated: CASSQDNLGTQYF.